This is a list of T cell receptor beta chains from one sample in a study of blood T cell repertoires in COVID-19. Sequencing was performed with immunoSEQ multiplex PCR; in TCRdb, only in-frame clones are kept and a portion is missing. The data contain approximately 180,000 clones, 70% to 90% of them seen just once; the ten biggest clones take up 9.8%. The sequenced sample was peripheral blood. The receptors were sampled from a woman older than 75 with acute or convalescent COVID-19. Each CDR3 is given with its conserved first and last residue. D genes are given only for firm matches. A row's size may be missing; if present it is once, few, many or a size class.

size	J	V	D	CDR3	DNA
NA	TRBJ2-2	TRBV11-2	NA	CASSLGSGRTGELFF	TGTGCCAGCAGCTTAGGTTCAGGGCGCACCGGGGAGCTGTTTTTT
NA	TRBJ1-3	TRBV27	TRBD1	CASSPQGGNTIYF	TGTGCCAGCAGTCCACAGGGGGGGAACACCATATATTTT
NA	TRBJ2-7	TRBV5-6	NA	CASSVDYYEQYF	TGTGCCAGCAGCGTGGACTACTACGAGCAGTACTTC
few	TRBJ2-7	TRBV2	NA	CASSPAVEKYF	TGTGCCAGCAGTCCTGCGGTTGAGAAGTACTTC
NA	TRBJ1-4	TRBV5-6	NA	CASSRGGVDEKLFF	TGTGCCAGCAGCCGGGGGGGCGTGGATGAAAAACTGTTTTTT
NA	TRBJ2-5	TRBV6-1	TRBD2	CASSEGWDQAGVETQYF	TGTGCCAGCAGTGAAGGGTGGGACCAAGCGGGAGTCGAGACCCAGTACTTC
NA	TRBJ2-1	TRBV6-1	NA	CASSEAGGPGNEQFF	TGTGCCAGCAGTGAAGCGGGGGGGCCTGGGAATGAGCAGTTCTTC
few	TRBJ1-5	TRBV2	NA	CASREQGGSNQPQHF	TGTGCCAGCAGGGAACAGGGTGGCAGCAATCAGCCCCAGCATTTT
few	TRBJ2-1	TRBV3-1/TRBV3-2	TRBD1	CASSPSWTGENEQFF	TGTGCCAGCAGCCCCAGCTGGACAGGGGAAAATGAGCAGTTCTTC
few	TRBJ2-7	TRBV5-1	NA	CASSVAYEQYF	TGCGCCAGCAGCGTCGCCTACGAGCAGTACTTC
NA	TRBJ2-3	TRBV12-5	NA	CASAPTRRTDTQYF	TGTGCTAGTGCCCCGACTAGACGCACAGATACGCAGTATTTT
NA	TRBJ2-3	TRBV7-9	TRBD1	CASSLATGDADTQYF	TGTGCCAGCAGCTTAGCGACAGGGGACGCAGATACGCAGTATTTT
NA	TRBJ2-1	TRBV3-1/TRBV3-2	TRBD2	CASSQAIGLAGNEQFF	TGTGCCAGCAGCCAAGCGATCGGGCTAGCGGGAAATGAGCAGTTCTTC
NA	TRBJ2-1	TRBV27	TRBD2	CASSLSTGLASDEQFF	TGTGCCAGCAGTTTATCGACGGGACTAGCGTCGGATGAGCAGTTCTTC
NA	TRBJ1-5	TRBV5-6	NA	CASSPGGRSQPQHF	TGTGCCAGCAGCCCGGGAGGCCGCTCTCAGCCCCAGCATTTT
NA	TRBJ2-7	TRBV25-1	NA	CASSDSGSYEQYF	TGTGCCAGCAGTGACTCGGGCTCCTACGAGCAGTACTTC
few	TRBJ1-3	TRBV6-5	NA	CASSYDGGSGNTIYF	TGTGCCAGCAGTTACGACGGGGGTTCTGGAAACACCATATATTTT
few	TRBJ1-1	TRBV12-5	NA	CASGYRNTEAFF	TGTGCTAGTGGTTACAGGAACACTGAAGCTTTCTTT
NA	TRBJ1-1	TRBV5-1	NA	CASSFRQAGTEAFF	TGCGCCAGCAGCTTCAGACAGGCCGGGACTGAAGCTTTCTTT
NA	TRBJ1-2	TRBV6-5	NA	CASSYSSRLRNGYTF	TGTGCCAGCAGTTACTCGAGCCGTCTGCGGAATGGCTACACCTTC
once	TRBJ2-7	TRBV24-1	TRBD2	CAPKAGAAAEQYF	TGTGCCCCGAAAGCGGGAGCGGCCGCCGAGCAGTACTTC
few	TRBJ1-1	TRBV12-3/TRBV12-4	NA	CASAVRAFF	TGTGCCAGTGCGGTGAGGGCTTTCTTT
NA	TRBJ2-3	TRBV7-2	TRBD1	CASSLVRRSRGMTDTQYF	TGTGCCAGCAGCTTGGTCCGGAGGAGCAGGGGGATGACAGATACGCAGTATTTT
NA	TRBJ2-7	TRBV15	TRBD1	CATSRTGEYEQYF	TGTGCCACCAGCCGGACAGGGGAATACGAGCAGTACTTC